This TCR beta chain was sequenced in a study of blood T cell repertoires in COVID-19 (dated by TCRdb to the early 2020s). For context, the study as a whole: Collaborator samples came from the United States, Italy and Spain and covered acute and convalescent phases of COVID-19. The dataset comprised deeply sampled blood TCRbeta repertoires from subjects exposed to, actively infected with, or recovered from COVID-19. The material from the prospective study consisted of cDNA or gDNA derived from T cells, B-cell-depleted T cells, or PBMCs. The samples were drawn from two sources: the first 160 participants of the ongoing ImmuneRACE study, and 1,200 or so subjects contributed by 6 global collaborators. Sample metadata almost always included a de-identified subject ID, COVID-19 status, age in years and sex. HLA class I and class II types, where available, came from metadata supplied by the sample provider rather than from assay-based typing. A freely available public database, intended as a resource for researchers studying the immune response to SARS-CoV-2, is where the repertoires were released. The study at large found these results: How much clinical and demographic metadata was included differed by source and by participant, and the metadata was provided uncurated.

Another Seattle source contributed samples from volunteer blood donors who had recovered from COVID-19. Collaborating institutions collected whole blood in K2EDTA tubes following their own protocols. For TCRbeta analysis, collaborator samples were shipped as frozen whole blood, as isolated PBMCs, or as DNA extracted from either sample type. Remarks on this clone: No antigen is known for it. No base qualities exist here, and no much larger clone lies one base off it.

V is trimmed back by 4 bases and J by 7 bases, and the junction contains 3 bases that no gene match accounts for. The germline V gene (reference sequence) sets CDR1 to SGHKS and CDR2 to YYEKEE. The CDR3 has 14 amino acids, counting the end cysteine and phenylalanine. Only the CDR3 region is kept as DNA, spanning 42 bases read in frame from base 1. TCRbeta CDR3 regions were amplified from genomic DNA using the immunoSEQ Assay, a bias-controlled multiplex PCR. The study's processing was this. Within the assay, amplification of reference gene primers was used to estimate how many nucleated cells each sample contained. To quantify the absolute abundance of each unique TCRbeta CDR3 rearrangement, sequence reads were collapsed and filtered. Productive Simpson clonality was computed per sample as the square root of Simpson's diversity index over productive rearrangements. TCRdb re-hosts the immuneACCESS table, in-frame sequences only. Its copies lack some clones; in the studies checked, an unresolved V gene accounts for under half of them, and the cause for the rest is not known. D and trimming were read from the DNA, whereas the V and J calls and clone size are those reported in that table. This sample is represented by roughly 260,000 clones; around nine tenths of them were singletons. The ten top clones hold roughly 9.8% of the sample.

The TCR originated in a man aged 35-49 years who had recovered from COVID-19. The rearrangement joined TRBV5-5 to TRBJ1-6; 9 central bases correspond to TRBD1. The sample was peripheral blood. The DNA reads TGTGCCAGCAGCATGACAGGGGGGAATTCACCCCTCCACTTT. This codes for CASSMTGGNSPLHF.